This entry describes one TCR beta chain. Its matching antigen is unknown. Constant-segment primers were used for 5'RACE, and the resulting TCR alpha and TCR beta cDNA libraries carried sample barcodes and UMIs. TCRdb analysed the 5' RACE reads with MiXCR anew, one entry per CDR3 protein. This repertoire shows more than 350,000 distinct CDR3 sequences, 16% found once; its top ten account for roughly 21%. This record comes from a study of T-cell memory formation after mild COVID-19. Overall study context: TCR clusters showed largely donor specificity. Findings and limits, study-wide: SARS-CoV-2 specificity of second-wave clones peaking day 37 was unconfirmed. The finding that pre-infection memory included some responding clones suggested that cross-reactive memory joined.

CDR1 LNHDA and CDR2 SQIVND come from the germline V gene (reference sequence). The CDR3 sequence is 14 residues long. With 11 bases removed from V and 3 bases from J, the gap between germline ends came to 19 bases. Sequenced: PBMCs or a T cell subset sorted from them (not recorded which). This chain links TRBV19 with TRBJ1-1; no reliable D call. The sequence was obtained from a man between 18 and 35 years old who had mild COVID-19 (a few samples of this study predate the infection). Cell type and time point are not known. As DNA, the CDR3 is TGTGCCTCCCGCCGGGCCTATGCGGACACTGAAGCTTTCTTT. Translated: CASRRAYADTEAFF.